The 30 T cell receptor beta chains below come from one sample, sequenced in a study of blood T cells in healthy people across ages (dated by TCRdb to about 2015). Libraries were built with 5' RACE. Instrument on record: Illumina HiSeq 2500. A second PCR of about 7 to 12 cycles was performed with a sample-barcoded 5' primer and a J-beta primer mix. In TCRdb, the public reads were trimmed at Q25 with fastp and aligned with MiXCR, with productive beta chains retained. Rows are combined by CDR3 protein, so each entry shows the most common genes and DNA. The sample table records 1.5 million to 2 million distinct CDR3 sequences; roughly 28% of these occur just once. Clones ranked in the top ten supply over 7% of the sample. Source material: blood. The receptor set was obtained from a woman between 25 and 40 years old in good health.

This clonotype was observed a handful of times. The chain uses TRBV5-1 and TRBJ1-6; D is unclear. The CDR3 is 14 amino acids. In germline, CDR1 is SGHRS, CDR2 YFSETQ. Trimming took off 0 bases at V and 8 bases at J, with 9 bases between the two ends. In DNA, the CDR3 is TGCGCCAGCAGCTTGGTACCCGGGGATTCACCCCTCCACTTT. It specifies CASSLVPGDSPLHF.

Note on this clonotype: It may be a read error: a sequence one base away is much more abundant. V gene TRBV6-9 combines with J gene TRBJ2-1; no definite D call. Trimming stripped 7 bases from V and 5 bases from J, with 3 bases between. Looked up from germline, CDR1 is MNHGY and CDR2 is SVAAGI. The CDR3 extends over 10 amino acids. The CDR3 DNA reads as TGTGCCAGCACCCACAATGAGCAGTTCTTC. This codes for CASTHNEQFF.

This clonotype was seen a few times. This chain uses TRBV7-8 with TRBJ2-3; 9 bases map to TRBD2. V was pared by 3 bases and J by 5 bases, with 9 bases of the junction left unmatched. Germline values: CDR1 SGHVS, CDR2 FQNEAQ. The CDR3 loop spans 16 amino acids. The CDR3 protein is CASSFPASGILDTQYF. The CDR3 nucleotides are TGTGCCAGCAGCTTCCCCGCTAGCGGGATTTTAGATACGCAGTATTTT.

This CDR3 is CASSLAPETEGYTF. The CDR3 DNA follows: TGTGCCAGCAGCTTAGCCCCGGAGACAGAGGGCTACACCTTC. The chain couples TRBV11-2 to TRBJ1-2, with D tentatively TRBD1 (5 bases). Trimming took off 1 base at V and 8 bases at J, with 14 bases between the two ends. The length of the CDR3 is 14 residues. The germline gives CDR1 SGHAT, CDR2 FQNNGV.

For this clonotype: A single base separates this from a much larger clone, so it may be a read error. The CDR3 nucleotides are TGCAGCGTTGTCCGGGACAACTACGAGCAGTACTTC. Translated: CSVVRDNYEQYF. The chain couples TRBV29-1 to TRBJ2-7, with D tentatively TRBD1 (6 bases). Germline CDR1 reads SQVTM; CDR2 reads ANQGSEA. This CDR3 contains 12 residues. V lost 4 bases to trimming and J lost 3 bases, with 10 bases between them.

In its sample, this clonotype was seen a few times. V is TRBV12-3 or TRBV12-4 and J is TRBJ2-3; D uncertain. The CDR3 has 16 residues. Deletions cut 6 bases from V and 1 base from J, with 17 bases between. CDR3 amino acids: CASRPTSDVGTDTQYF. The CDR3 DNA follows: TGTGCCAGCAGACCCACCTCTGATGTGGGCACAGATACGCAGTATTTT.

This clonotype was counted only a few times. Just one base apart from a much larger clone, this may be a read error. The chain carries TRBV20-1 and TRBJ2-5; D may correspond to TRBD1 or TRBD2 (5 bases each). The V end lost 2 bases, the J end lost 5 bases, and 6 bases lay between the germline ends. Germline CDR1 reads DFQATT; CDR2 reads SNEGSKA (reference sequence). The CDR3 covers 11 residues. The CDR3 region has the DNA TGCAGTGCTAGATGGGGGGAGACCCAGTACTTC. Translating it yields CSARWGETQYF.

Only a few counts were recorded for this clonotype. The chain links TRBV27 to TRBJ2-1; 8 bases line up with TRBD1. CDR1 and CDR2 (germline): MNHEY, SMNVEV (reference sequence). The CDR3 totals 20 residues. Trimming cost V 6 bases and J 4 bases; bases outside gene matches: 23. DNA of the CDR3: TGTGCCAGCAGCCGGGGGACAGGCGTCGGAGGCCGTATTGTATACAATGAGCAGTTCTTC. Translation gives CASSRGTGVGGRIVYNEQFF.

In its sample, this clonotype was seen a few times. For the CDR3, the DNA is TGCGCCAGCAGCTTGGACAGGGGGTGGCTGTTTTTT. Translation: CASSLDRGWLFF. J is TRBJ1-4 and V is TRBV5-1; 8 bases fit TRBD1. The CDR3 has 12 amino acids. The germline CDR1 and CDR2 sequences are SGHRS and YFSETQ. The V and J ends lost 0 bases and 14 bases, in that order; junction bases with no gene match: 3.

Only a few counts were recorded for this clonotype. The rearrangement links TRBV12-3 or TRBV12-4 to TRBJ2-1; TRBD2 matches at 9 bases. The CDR3 spans 18 residues. With 0 bases clipped from V and 6 bases from J, the junction kept 12 bases outside the gene matches. This CDR3 is CASSLAARGPRGGNEQFF. CDR3 DNA sequence: TGTGCCAGCAGTTTAGCGGCCCGGGGTCCGCGGGGGGGCAATGAGCAGTTCTTC.

This clonotype was detected many times. This chain uses TRBV27 with TRBJ2-6; 8 nucleotides align to TRBD1. Germline loops: CDR1 MNHEY, CDR2 SMNVEV (reference sequence). The CDR3 spans 18 residues. Trimming removed 6 bases from V and 0 bases from J; junction bases left unmatched: 10. Written as DNA, the CDR3 is TGTGCCAGCAGACCACAGACAGGGGCTATCTCTGGGGCCAACGTCCTGACTTTC. Residues: CASRPQTGAISGANVLTF.

Note on this clonotype: A read error may produce the germline difference seen at one junction end. The V call is TRBV7-9, the J call TRBJ1-2, with 7 bases identical to TRBD1. The CDR3 is made up of 18 amino acids. Germline assignment: CDR1 SEHNR and CDR2 FQNEAQ (reference sequence). CDR3 sequence reads: CAGSSKPGQTTYNYGYTF. The CDR3 region has the DNA TGTGCCGGCAGCTCCAAACCGGGACAGACAACTTACAACTATGGCTACACCTTC.

Regarding this clonotype: One junction end disagrees with the germline gene, perhaps due to a read error. The chain combines TRBV6-6 with TRBJ2-1; TRBD1 matches at 8 bases. Germline CDR1 MNHNY, CDR2 SVGAGI (reference sequence). This CDR3 region has 16 residues. CDR3 loop: CAGRNIDRGSYNEQFF. In nucleotides, the CDR3 is TGTGCCGGCAGGAACATCGACAGGGGTTCCTACAATGAGCAGTTCTTC.

As for this clonotype: Just one base apart from a much larger clone, this may be a read error. The chain recombines TRBV9 with TRBJ2-5, with D possibly matching TRBD1 (7 bases). This CDR3 contains 13 residues. Trimming pared 3 bases from V and 11 bases from J, leaving 17 bases between. Germline lookup yields CDR1 SGDLS and CDR2 YYNGEE. The CDR3 DNA follows: TGTGCCAGCAGCGCCCCAGGGGGGTGGGAGCAGTACTTC. It is translated as CASSAPGGWEQYF.

This clonotype came up many times. This sequence joins TRBV12-3 or TRBV12-4 and TRBJ1-2; TRBD1 matches 9 bases. The junction had 5 bases not matched to a gene; V was cut back by 5 bases and J by 4 bases. The CDR3 contains 14 residues. CDR3: CASSPRDRVYGYTF. The DNA for the CDR3 is TGTGCCAGCAGTCCCCGGGACAGGGTCTATGGCTACACCTTC.

In its sample, this clonotype was seen many times. The chain combines TRBV7-2 with TRBJ1-1; no clear D gene. V gave up 0 bases and J gave up 0 bases, with 2 bases separating them. There are 13 residues in the CDR3. Germline loops: CDR1 SGHTA, CDR2 FQGNSA. CDR3 region: CASSLAMNTEAFF. CDR3 sequence (DNA): TGTGCCAGCAGCTTAGCCATGAACACTGAAGCTTTCTTT.

This clonotype was seen more than once but under ten times. The V call is TRBV4-3, the J call TRBJ2-7, with D possibly called TRBD1 or TRBD2 (5 bases each). Trimming pared 0 bases from V and 3 bases from J, leaving 12 bases between. Germline CDR1 LGHNA, CDR2 YSLEER. The CDR3 extends over 15 amino acids. The DNA of the CDR3 is TGCGCCAGCAGCCAAGAACTAGGGGTTAGCTACGAGCAGTACTTC. Amino acid sequence: CASSQELGVSYEQYF.

The chain uses TRBV29-1 and TRBJ2-7, with 8 bases aligning to TRBD2. This CDR3 region has 13 residues. With 4 bases clipped from V and 2 bases from J, the junction kept 4 bases outside the gene matches. The germline gives CDR1 SQVTM, CDR2 ANQGSEA. CDR3 coding DNA: TGCAGCGTTGGCGGGGGGCAACCCTACGAGCAGTACTTC. It translates to CSVGGGQPYEQYF.

The J gene is TRBJ2-2, the V gene TRBV7-7, with 12 bases aligning to TRBD2. Unmatched junction bases numbered 3, after V lost 4 bases and J lost 6 bases. CDR1 SSHAT and CDR2 FNYEAQ come from the germline V gene (reference sequence). The CDR3 runs to 15 residues. The CDR3 nucleotides read TGTGCCAGCAGCTCGACTAGCGGGGGAGCCGGGGAGCTGTTTTTT. It yields the protein CASSSTSGGAGELFF.

This clonotype came up many times. This chain links TRBV7-2 with TRBJ2-5; D uncertain. The CDR3 contains 15 residues. V dropped 8 bases and J dropped 3 bases, with 19 bases sitting between them. Germline V gene sequence: CDR1 SGHTA, CDR2 FQGNSA. CDR3 amino acids: CASSTWAGLEETQYF. As DNA, the CDR3 is TGTGCCAGCTCGACTTGGGCCGGTCTTGAAGAGACCCAGTACTTC.

This clonotype has only a few counts. This may stem from a read error, because a much larger clone lies one nucleotide away. The chain links TRBV7-9 to TRBJ2-1; TRBD1 matches 7 bases. The CDR3 spans 15 residues. CDR1 and CDR2 from the germline V gene are SEHNR and FQNEAQ (reference sequence). The CDR3 sequence is CASSLRDSTYNGQFF. CDR3 bases: TGTGCCAGCAGCTTAAGGGACAGCACCTACAATGGGCAGTTCTTC. The full variable domain, its missing parts supplied by reference TRBV7-9 and TRBJ2-1, is DTGVSQNPRHKITKRGQNVTFRCDPISEHNRLYWYRQTLGQGPEFLTYFQNEAQLEKSRLLSDRFSAERPKGSFSTLEIQRTEQGDSAMYLCASSLRDSTYNGQFFGPGTRLTVL.

This clonotype was found many times. This sequence joins TRBV29-1 and TRBJ1-2; the match to TRBD1 covers 7 bases. Germline loops: CDR1 SQVTM, CDR2 ANQGSEA. The CDR3 runs to 14 residues. The trim removed 0 bases at V and 4 bases at J, leaving 5 bases unmatched. CDR3 DNA: TGCAGCGTTGAAGATGGGAAGGGGGCCTATGGCTACACCTTC. This encodes CSVEDGKGAYGYTF.

This rearrangement joins TRBV2 to TRBJ1-2; possibly TRBD1 for D (5 bases). CDR3 length equals 12 residues. From germline, CDR1 is SNHLY and CDR2 FYNNEI. The V end was cut by 7 bases, the J end by 9 bases, with 15 bases between. For the CDR3, the DNA is TGTGCCAGCACCGAAGGGCAGGGTAGCTACACCTTC. Amino acids: CASTEGQGSYTF.

This clonotype was found a few times. This sequence joins TRBV12-3 or TRBV12-4 and TRBJ1-2; 11 bases match TRBD1. This CDR3 contains 12 residues. With V trimmed by 8 bases and J by 6 bases, 2 bases remained unmatched. Here the CDR3 DNA reads TGTGCCAGCGGGACAGGGGGGGATGGCTACACCTTC. Translation gives CASGTGGDGYTF.

The table lists this clonotype with a few counts. At one of its ends the junction is not consistent with the germline gene, which may arise from a read error. The chain is built from TRBV10-3 and TRBJ1-5; D is perhaps TRBD1 (5 bases). Germline V gene lookup returns CDR1 ENHRY and CDR2 SYGVKD. The CDR3 totals 14 residues. In nucleotides, the CDR3 is TGTGCCTTCAGTGAAGGAGGGGAAGGACAGCCCCAGCATTTT. This codes for CAFSEGGEGQPQHF.

This chain joins TRBV12-3 or TRBV12-4 and TRBJ2-7; TRBD2 aligns across 10 bases. The CDR3 totals 16 residues. Trimming at V came to 6 bases and at J to 7 bases, leaving 15 bases not matched to a gene. The CDR3 here is CASRIVLAGNDNEQYF. DNA for the CDR3: TGTGCCAGCAGGATAGTACTAGCGGGGAATGACAATGAGCAGTACTTC.

The chain employs TRBV6-1 and TRBJ2-1; D remains unclear. The CDR3 length is 15 residues. CDR1 is MNHNS, CDR2 SASEGT, per germline. V was clipped by 4 bases and J by 0 bases, with 10 bases between them. The CDR3 DNA follows: TGTGCCAGCAGTGGCACGACGGGCTCCTACAATGAGCAGTTCTTC. Translating it yields CASSGTTGSYNEQFF.

This clonotype has ten or more counts. The chain carries TRBV7-6 and TRBJ2-7; D gene unclear. Per the germline V gene, CDR1 is SGHVS and CDR2 is FNYEAQ. The CDR3 runs to 14 residues. V was pared by 1 base and J by 7 bases, with 14 bases between. Written as DNA, the CDR3 is TGTGCCAGCAGCTTAGGGGCAGAAATTGGGGAGCAGTACTTC. Amino acid sequence: CASSLGAEIGEQYF. Complete variable domain (other parts from reference TRBV7-6 and TRBJ2-7): GAGVSQSPRYKVTKRGQDVALRCDPISGHVSLYWYRQALGQGPEFLTYFNYEAQQDKSGLPNDRFSAERPEGSISTLTIQRTEQRDSAMYRCASSLGAEIGEQYFGPGTRLTVT.

Many counts were recorded for this clonotype. The CDR3 bases are TGCGCCAGCAGCTTGGCAGGGTCCGACGGCTACACCTTC. It yields the protein CASSLAGSDGYTF. This chain links TRBV5-1 with TRBJ1-2; TRBD1 is a possible D gene (5 bases). Germline V gene data show CDR1 as SGHRS and CDR2 as YFSETQ. The CDR3 contains 13 residues. The V end lost 0 bases, the J end lost 8 bases, and 11 bases lay between the germline ends.

This clonotype has more than one count but fewer than ten. The chain carries TRBV3-1 and TRBJ1-2, with TRBD1 identical over 9 bases. The germline gives CDR1 LGHDT, CDR2 YNNKEL (reference sequence). The CDR3 spans 14 residues. The junction had 4 bases not matched to a gene; V was cut back by 2 bases and J by 6 bases. CDR3 nucleotides: TGTGCCAGCAGCCAAAAGGGACAGGGCGATGGCTACACCTTC. Its translation is CASSQKGQGDGYTF.